Listed below are T cell receptor beta chains from one sample, sequenced in a study of vaccination and CD4 T cells after COVID-19. These receptors have no identified antigens. TCRdb re-analysed the PCR reads in MiXCR, keeping a single row per CDR3 protein. The table records over 12,000 distinct CDR3 sequences, approximately 61% of them present only once. The sequencing input was CD4+ T cells from blood, cultured in vitro. The source is a human donor who had recovered from COVID-19. Each CDR3 is given with its conserved first and last residue. The D gene is left open where the match is weak. Size is omitted from some rows. Given values are once, few, many or a class for expanded clones.

abundance,v_gene,d_gene,len,j_gene,CDR3aa,CDR3nt
large,TRBV3-1,NA,13,TRBJ1-2,CASSQDGTYGYTF,TGTGCCAGCAGCCAAGACGGGACCTATGGCTACACCTTC
NA,TRBV6-2/TRBV6-3,NA,14,TRBJ2-1,CASSFADSYNEQFF,TGTGCCAGCAGTTTCGCGGACTCATACAATGAGCAGTTCTTC
NA,TRBV27,NA,13,TRBJ2-3,CASREGSTDTQYF,TGTGCCAGCAGAGAGGGGAGTACAGATACGCAGTATTTT
NA,TRBV29-1,NA,15,TRBJ1-2,CSVGVHGGTEYGYTF,TGCAGCGTTGGGGTTCACGGGGGGACGGAATATGGCTACACCTTC
NA,TRBV15,TRBD1,14,TRBJ1-4,CATSRPDRGEKLFF,TGTGCCACCAGCAGACCGGACAGGGGTGAAAAACTGTTTTTT
NA,TRBV7-8,NA,18,TRBJ1-2,CASSPVLLTGPTNYGYTF,TGTGCCAGCAGCCCCGTTCTCCTAACGGGTCCTACTAACTATGGCTACACCTTC
few,TRBV11-2,NA,15,TRBJ1-2,CASSLGWDISYGYTF,TGTGCCAGCAGCTTAGGTTGGGATATTAGCTATGGCTACACCTTC
NA,TRBV20-1,TRBD1,15,TRBJ2-5,CSAREYGQGVETQYF,TGCAGTGCTAGAGAATACGGACAGGGGGTAGAGACCCAGTACTTC
NA,TRBV14,TRBD1,16,TRBJ1-6,CASSRTGQGAHSPLHF,TGTGCCAGCAGCCGGACTGGACAGGGCGCTCATTCACCCCTCCACTTT
few,TRBV23-1,NA,16,TRBJ1-5,CAPEVEGARGNQPQHF,TGCGCCCCTGAGGTAGAAGGGGCGCGAGGCAATCAGCCCCAGCATTTT
NA,TRBV7-2,TRBD2,16,TRBJ2-5,CASSLVAGGAQETQYF,TGTGCCAGCAGCTTAGTGGCGGGGGGGGCCCAAGAGACCCAGTACTTC
once,TRBV6-5,NA,16,TRBJ1-6,CASSYSGLASGSPLHF,TGTGCCAGCAGTTACTCCGGACTGGCCTCGGGTTCACCCCTCCACTTT
NA,TRBV28,TRBD1,19,TRBJ1-2,CASSHEGIYGQGLDYGYTF,TGTGCCAGCAGCCACGAAGGGATCTATGGACAGGGGTTGGACTATGGCTACACCTTC
NA,TRBV18,NA,17,TRBJ1-2,CASSLGPPGLVAYGYTF,TGTGCCAGCTCACTTGGTCCTCCGGGCCTGGTTGCCTATGGCTACACCTTC
NA,TRBV28,TRBD1,15,TRBJ1-4,CASSPDRQGNEKLFF,TGTGCCAGCAGTCCTGATCGACAGGGTAATGAAAAACTGTTTTTT
NA,TRBV7-8,NA,14,TRBJ1-1,CASSLARVGTEAFF,TGTGCCAGCAGCTTAGCGCGGGTAGGAACTGAAGCTTTCTTT
NA,TRBV20-1,TRBD1,17,TRBJ1-5,CSASFNGYGTDDQPQHF,TGCAGTGCTAGTTTTAACGGGTATGGGACAGATGATCAGCCCCAGCATTTT
few,TRBV15,NA,16,TRBJ2-5,CATSRDRGQGRETQYF,TGTGCCACCAGCAGAGATCGAGGGCAGGGAAGAGAGACCCAGTACTTC
once,TRBV2,NA,16,TRBJ1-6,CASSARDGILNSPLHF,TGTGCCAGCAGCGCCCGGGACGGAATCTTAAATTCACCCCTCCACTTT
NA,TRBV30,NA,15,TRBJ1-5,CAWSVRGIDNQPQHF,TGTGCCTGGAGTGTACGGGGTATCGACAATCAGCCCCAGCATTTT
NA,TRBV7-2,NA,15,TRBJ2-2,CASSFGTSGTGELFF,TGTGCCAGCAGCTTCGGGACATCGGGCACCGGGGAGCTGTTTTTT
NA,TRBV15,TRBD2,18,TRBJ2-1,CATSRDGTSGSTYNEQFF,TGTGCCACCAGCAGAGACGGGACTAGCGGGTCCACCTACAATGAGCAGTTCTTC
NA,TRBV20-1,NA,15,TRBJ2-1,CSAGPSGRSYNEQFF,TGCAGTGCTGGACCGAGCGGGCGCTCCTACAATGAGCAGTTCTTC
few,TRBV7-2,NA,13,TRBJ1-5,CASSLGVNQPQHF,TGTGCCAGCAGCTTAGGGGTGAATCAGCCCCAGCATTTT
few,TRBV20-1,NA,11,TRBJ1-2,CSAGRENGYTF,TGCAGTGCCGGGAGAGAAAATGGCTACACCTTC
few,TRBV19,NA,12,TRBJ1-6,CASSPQTGPLHF,TGTGCCAGTAGTCCTCAAACTGGACCCCTCCACTTT
NA,TRBV20-1,TRBD1,15,TRBJ2-7,CSARDGDRGSYEQYF,TGCAGTGCTAGAGACGGGGACAGGGGCTCCTACGAGCAGTACTTC
NA,TRBV20-1,TRBD2,14,TRBJ2-7,CSASSLAGLYEQYF,TGCAGTGCTAGTTCTCTAGCGGGGCTGTACGAGCAGTACTTC
NA,TRBV9,NA,13,TRBJ1-2,CASSQAGSYGYTF,TGTGCCAGCAGCCAAGCAGGGAGCTATGGCTACACCTTC
NA,TRBV6-5,NA,14,TRBJ1-5,CASSYRRASQPQHF,TGTGCCAGCAGTTACCGCAGGGCTAGTCAGCCCCAGCATTTT